Below are 30 T cell receptor beta chains sequenced from a single sample in a study of tumor-infiltrating lymphocytes in primary liver carcinoma. Unsorted whole blood served as the source of blood RNA, and germline DNA was extracted as well. Synthesis of TCR beta cDNA was carried out from about 540 ng total RNA with a constant-region primer. Each TCR beta library was derived from three nested multiplex PCR rounds that employed slightly modified ARM-PCR. Investigators reported that the first two PCR rounds, at 10 cycles each, used TRBV1-TRBV30 forward primers with a C-beta reverse primer. In TCRdb, the multiplex PCR reads were re-called with MiXCR into one record per CDR3 protein. The profile shows 300,000 to 350,000 distinct CDR3 sequences, roughly three fifths of them singletons. Sequenced sample: peripheral blood. The receptors originated from a woman between 25 and 40 years old with primary liver carcinoma and hepatitis B virus infection.

About this clonotype: Since a much larger clone is just one base distant, this may be a read error. The genes are TRBV12-3 or TRBV12-4 and TRBJ1-5, with D possibly TRBD1 on 6 matching bases. This CDR3 contains 15 residues. Trimming removed 2 bases at V and 2 bases at J, with 10 bases between. CDR3 loop: CASSLSRGRNQPQHF. The CDR3 region has the DNA TGTGCCAGCAGTTTAAGCAGGGGACGCAATCAGCCCCAGCATTTT.

Many counts were recorded for this clonotype. V gene TRBV29-1 combines with J gene TRBJ2-5, with 7 positions matching TRBD1. This CDR3 is 13 amino acids long. Per germline, CDR1 SQVTM and CDR2 ANQGSEA. The J segment lost 4 bases and the V segment lost 1 base, leaving 3 bases of the junction unmatched. In DNA form, the CDR3 reads TGCAGCGTTGAAGGGACAGGACGAGAGACCCAGTACTTC. This sequence encodes CSVEGTGRETQYF.

At least ten counts were recorded for this clonotype. J is TRBJ1-6 and V is TRBV4-1, with D unclear. This CDR3 is 15 amino acids long. Per the germline V gene, CDR1 is MGHRA and CDR2 is YSYEKL. V dropped 0 bases and J dropped 7 bases, with 10 bases sitting between them. Here the CDR3 reads CASSQEAAGNSPLHF. CDR3 sequence (DNA): TGCGCCAGCAGCCAAGAAGCAGCGGGCAATTCACCCCTCCACTTT.

Note on this clonotype: Being one base from a much bigger clone, this may be a read error. This CDR3 reads CASSHRGSGDGQYF. DNA for the CDR3: TGTGCCAGCAGCCACCGCGGGAGTGGCGACGGGCAGTACTTC. V gene TRBV4-2 combines with J gene TRBJ2-7; 7 bases match TRBD2. The CDR3 length is 14 residues. Trimming at V came to 3 bases and at J to 9 bases, leaving 11 bases not matched to a gene. Germline CDR1 and CDR2: LGHNA and YNFKEQ.

A word on this clonotype: A clone one base away is much larger, so this may be a read error. The conserved phenylalanine or tryptophan normally closing the CDR3 is absent here, so this likely arose from a read error. V is TRBV29-1 and J is TRBJ1-1, with D possibly matching TRBD1 (6 bases). Looked up from germline, CDR1 is SQVTM and CDR2 is ANQGSEA. V lost 5 bases and J lost 7, with 8 bases in between. CDR3 length: 10 residues. The CDR3 coding sequence is TGCAGCGTTAGGACAGTTGAAGCTTTCATT. This gives the protein CSVRTVEAFI.

Points on this clonotype: No conserved phenylalanine or tryptophan ends this CDR3, so it is likely a read error. The chain combines TRBV28 with TRBJ2-7, with D possibly being TRBD1 or TRBD2 (5 bases each). CDR1 and CDR2 (germline): MDHEN, SYDVKM. V was pared by 6 bases and J by 4 bases, with 19 bases between. The CDR3 loop spans 15 amino acids. This CDR3 is CASRTVRGPGYEQYL. The CDR3 DNA follows: TGTGCCAGCAGAACCGTTCGGGGCCCCGGGTACGAGCAGTACCTC.

Worth noting for this clonotype: A much larger clone lies one base from this, so it may be a read error. The CDR3 region is CTSSYGTSTAHF. In DNA, the CDR3 is TGTACCAGCAGTTACGGGACTTCGACTGCCCACTTC. The genes are TRBV6-2 or TRBV6-3 and TRBJ1-2, with D possibly matching TRBD1 (5 bases). The CDR3 spans 12 residues. Germline V gene data show CDR1 as MNHEY and CDR2 as SVGEGT.

Only a few counts were recorded for this clonotype. The CDR3 DNA reads as TGCGCCAGCAGGGGACGCACCGGGGAGCTGTTTTTT. Translated: CASRGRTGELFF. The rearrangement uses TRBV4-1 and TRBJ2-2; D possibly uses TRBD1 or TRBD2 (5 bases each). Germline lookup yields CDR1 MGHRA and CDR2 YSYEKL. The CDR3 consists of 12 residues. V lost 6 bases and J 4 bases, leaving 6 bases between the germline ends.

With regard to this clonotype: A much more abundant neighbour one base away suggests this may be a read error. This is likely a read error, given that the CDR3 carries no conserved phenylalanine or tryptophan at its end. The DNA is omitted, as the CDR3 cannot be located on it reliably, and the CDR3 follows TCRdb's listing. The chain recombines TRBV21-1 with TRBJ2-1; TRBD2, the table's D call, lacks a check against the DNA. TRBV21-1 represents a pseudogene. The CDR3 contains 15 residues when both ends are counted. The chain's CDR3 is CASSKFLAGDNEQFS.

Notes on this clonotype: A much larger clone is a single base away; this may be a read error. This chain links TRBV29-1 with TRBJ2-3, with D tentatively TRBD1 (6 bases). The CDR3 runs 11 residues. From germline, CDR1 is SQVTM and CDR2 ANQGSEA. The CDR3 sequence: CSGYRADMQYF. The CDR3 nucleotides read TGCAGCGGCTACAGGGCAGATATGCAGTATTTT.

The chain employs TRBV6-2 or TRBV6-3 and TRBJ1-2; D uncertain. Germline assignment: CDR1 MNHEY and CDR2 SVGEGT. The CDR3 covers 13 residues. The ends were cut back, 6 bases at V and 5 bases at J, with 13 bases in the middle. The CDR3 bases are TGTGCCAGCAGCTCGACATTCAGATATGGCTACACCTTC. It yields the protein CASSSTFRYGYTF.

Regarding this clonotype: This is likely a read error, given that the CDR3 carries no conserved phenylalanine or tryptophan at its end. The chain links TRBV11-2 to TRBJ2-5; weak D call: TRBD1 (6 bases). This CDR3 comprises 14 residues. Germline CDR1 is SGHAT and CDR2 is FQNNGV. CDR3 DNA sequence: TGTACCAGCAGCTCACAGACAGGAAAAGAGACCCAGTACCTC. This codes for CTSSSQTGKETQYL.

The chain joins TRBV6-5 to TRBJ1-4; no clear D. V was clipped by 2 bases and J by 10 bases, with 32 bases between them. The germline V gene encodes CDR1 MNHEY and CDR2 SVGAGI. This CDR3 is 20 amino acids long. In DNA, the CDR3 is TGTGCCAGCAGTTACCGGGCAGTCGGACTAGAGACGACCTTAAAGGGAAAACTGTTTTTT. Encoded protein: CASSYRAVGLETTLKGKLFF.

In the case of this clonotype: Germline and junction disagree at one end, which may indicate a read error. V usage is TRBV6-6 and J usage is TRBJ2-7; perhaps TRBD2 as D (6 bases). The CDR3 totals 14 residues. Germline V gene sequence: CDR1 MNHNY, CDR2 SVGAGI (reference sequence). CDR3: CDSSTIVGSYEQYF. CDR3 in DNA: TGTGACAGCAGTACGATCGTCGGGAGCTACGAGCAGTACTTC.

The table lists this clonotype with a few counts. The chain has TRBV4-1 and TRBJ1-2, with TRBD1 as a possible D gene (5 bases). V lost 3 bases and J 4 bases, leaving 21 bases between the germline ends. The germline V gene encodes CDR1 MGHRA and CDR2 YSYEKL. The CDR3 contains 17 residues. The CDR3, as DNA: TGCGCCAGCAGCCAGCGGTCCTCCGGGACCCTAGGCTATGGCTACACCTTC. Its translation: CASSQRSSGTLGYGYTF.

About this clonotype: One end of the junction fails to match germline, which may point to a read error. The chain is built from TRBV10-2 and TRBJ1-2; no clear D gene. Germline CDR1 reads WSHSY; CDR2 reads SAAADI. The CDR3 loop spans 13 amino acids. CDR3 residues: CSSKDDFRYGYTF. In nucleotides, the CDR3 is TGCTCCAGCAAGGACGACTTTCGATATGGCTACACCTTC.

About this clonotype: This sequence may be a read error, since a much larger clone differs from it by one base. The chain recombines TRBV12-3 or TRBV12-4 with TRBJ1-1; D is unresolved. Trimming left V 5 bases short and J 4 bases short, with 11 bases between. The CDR3 totals 13 residues. CDR3 sequence (DNA): TGTGCCAGCAGTGAACAGCAGAGCACTGAAGCTTTCTTT. It is translated as CASSEQQSTEAFF.

V usage is TRBV11-2 and J usage is TRBJ2-1; D remains unclear. The CDR3 covers 16 residues. Trimming pared 5 bases from V and 9 bases from J, leaving 23 bases between. Germline V CDR1 and CDR2: SGHAT, FQNNGV. The CDR3 DNA sequence: TGTGCCAGCAGCCAGGACGAGACCAGCGCATTGTTTGAGCAGTTCTTC. Translating it yields CASSQDETSALFEQFF.

The rearrangement links TRBV14 to TRBJ2-1; D gene unclear. Trimming took off 10 bases at V and 2 bases at J, with 12 bases between the two ends. The CDR3 has 13 amino acids. Germline CDR1 is SGHDN and CDR2 is FVKESK. The CDR3 region has the DNA TGTGCCAACAGTCCGCTGACCTACAATGAGCAGTTCTTC. It is translated as CANSPLTYNEQFF.

This sequence joins TRBV11-3 and TRBJ2-3, with D possibly TRBD2 on 6 matching bases. CDR1 and CDR2 (germline): SGHNT, YENEEA. The CDR3 runs to 15 residues. The CDR3: CVSTIQWEVTDTQYF. CDR3 nucleotide sequence: TGTGTCAGTACCATCCAGTGGGAGGTTACAGATACGCAGTATTTT.

As regards this clonotype: The junction shows a germline mismatch at one end, possibly a read error. V gene TRBV11-2 combines with J gene TRBJ1-1, with D tentatively TRBD1 (6 bases). The CDR3 contains 14 residues. In germline, CDR1 is SGHAT, CDR2 FQNNGV. The CDR3 is CASSIEQGVSEAFF. The CDR3, as DNA: TGTGCCAGCAGCATAGAACAGGGAGTGAGCGAAGCTTTCTTT.

In its sample, this clonotype was seen a few times. This chain links TRBV12-3 or TRBV12-4 with TRBJ1-1; a possible D gene is TRBD1 (6 bases). V shed 7 bases and J shed 4 bases, with 19 bases lying between them. There are 15 residues in the CDR3. In DNA, the CDR3 is TGTGCCAGCACTACGAGAGGGGGGGCTAGCACTGAAGCTTTCTTT. Amino acid sequence: CASTTRGGASTEAFF.

A remark on this clonotype: A much larger clone differs from this one at a single base, so this may be a read error. The chain joins TRBV15 to TRBJ2-3; D remains ambiguous. The length of the CDR3 is 14 residues. Deletions cut 0 bases from V and 10 bases from J, with 14 bases between. Germline-derived CDR1 and CDR2 are LNHNV and YYDKDF (reference sequence). The CDR3 is CATSRDGIGDAQYF. CDR3 DNA: TGTGCCACCAGCAGAGATGGGATTGGGGATGCGCAGTATTTT. The whole variable domain, filled in from reference TRBV15 and TRBJ2-3, reads DAMVIQNPRYQVTQFGKPVTLSCSQTLNHNVMYWYQQKSSQAPKLLFHYYDKDFNNEADTPDNFQSRRPNTSFCFLDIRSPGLGDTAMYLCATSRDGIGDAQYFGPGTRLTVL.

A single count supports this clonotype. The chain uses TRBV11-2 and TRBJ2-3; D could derive from TRBD1 or TRBD2 (5 bases each). CDR3 length: 16 residues. V gave up 11 bases and J gave up 0 bases, with 21 bases separating them. Germline assignment: CDR1 SGHAT and CDR2 FQNNGV. The CDR3 nucleotides are TGTGCCTGCAACCCCAGGGAGACGTCGAGCACAGATACGCAGTATTTT. It yields the protein CACNPRETSSTDTQYF.

This clonotype has a count of ten or more. This chain joins TRBV7-8 and TRBJ2-1; D is ambiguous. The CDR3 runs to 14 residues. The germline V gene encodes CDR1 SGHVS and CDR2 FQNEAQ. The V end lost 6 bases, the J end lost 0 bases, and 9 bases lay between the germline ends. The CDR3 spells CASSPPSSYNEQFF. CDR3 DNA sequence: TGTGCCAGCAGTCCACCCAGCTCCTACAATGAGCAGTTCTTC.

This clonotype was detected many times. The chain recombines TRBV6-6 with TRBJ1-1, with TRBD1 identical over 8 bases. This CDR3 is built from 14 residues. Looked up from germline, CDR1 is MNHNY and CDR2 is SVGAGI (reference sequence). Trimming at V came to 6 bases and at J to 3 bases, leaving 6 bases not matched to a gene. This chain's CDR3 is CASSPQGADTEAFF. Written as DNA, the CDR3 is TGTGCCAGCAGCCCTCAGGGGGCGGACACTGAAGCTTTCTTT.

Concerning this clonotype: One end of the junction fails to match germline, which may point to a read error. The CDR3 sequence: CASSLTSYGYIF. The CDR3 nucleotides are TGTGCCAGCAGCTTAACGAGCTATGGCTACATCTTC. V is TRBV11-2 and J is TRBJ1-2, with unresolved D. CDR3 length: 12 amino acids. Germline assignment: CDR1 SGHAT and CDR2 FQNNGV. The whole variable domain, remainder taken from reference TRBV11-2 and TRBJ1-2, is EAGVAQSPRYKIIEKRQSVAFWCNPISGHATLYWYQQILGQGPKLLIQFQNNGVVDDSQLPKDRFSAERLKGVDSTLKIQPAKLEDSAVYLCASSLTSYGYIFGSGTRLTVV.

This sequence joins TRBV12-3 or TRBV12-4 and TRBJ1-6; 8 bases line up with TRBD1. The CDR3 contains 15 residues. J was trimmed by 7 bases and V by 5 bases; bases with no gene match: 7. The CDR3, as DNA: TGTGCCAGCAGTCCTAGGACAGGGTTGAATTCACCCCTCCACTTT. Its protein product is CASSPRTGLNSPLHF.

As to this clonotype: This may stem from a read error, because a much larger clone lies one nucleotide away. V and J are TRBV6-2 or TRBV6-3 and TRBJ2-7; 7 bases align to TRBD1. With 5 bases clipped from V and 4 bases from J, the junction kept 14 bases outside the gene matches. Germline V lookup: CDR1 MNHEY, CDR2 SVGEGT. CDR3 length: 16 amino acids. The CDR3 bases are TGTGCCAGCAGTGGGAGAGGGGGCTCGTCCGCTTACGAGCAGTACTTC. Translation gives CASSGRGGSSAYEQYF.

This clonotype was detected many times. J is TRBJ2-5 and V is TRBV7-9; D may be TRBD2 (5 bases). Trimming took 5 bases from V and 1 from J, leaving 11 bases between them. The CDR3 is made up of 14 amino acids. Per the germline V gene, CDR1 is SEHNR and CDR2 is FQNEAQ (reference sequence). The CDR3 DNA reads TGTGCCAGCAGCCTCGGAGGTGGCCAAGAGACCCAGTACTTC. Its translation: CASSLGGGQETQYF.